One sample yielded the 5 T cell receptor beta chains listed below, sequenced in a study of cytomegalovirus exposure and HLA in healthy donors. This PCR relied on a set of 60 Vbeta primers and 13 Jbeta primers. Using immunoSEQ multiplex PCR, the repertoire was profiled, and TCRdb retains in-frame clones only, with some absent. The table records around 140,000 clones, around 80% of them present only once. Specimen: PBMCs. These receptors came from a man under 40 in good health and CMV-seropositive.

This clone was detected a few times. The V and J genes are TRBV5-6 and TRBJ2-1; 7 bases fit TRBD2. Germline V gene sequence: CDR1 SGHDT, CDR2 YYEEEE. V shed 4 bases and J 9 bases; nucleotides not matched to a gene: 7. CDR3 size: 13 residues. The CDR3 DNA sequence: TGTGCCAGCAGCCGGGCGGGCGGGAGTGAGCAGTTCTTC. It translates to CASSRAGGSEQFF.

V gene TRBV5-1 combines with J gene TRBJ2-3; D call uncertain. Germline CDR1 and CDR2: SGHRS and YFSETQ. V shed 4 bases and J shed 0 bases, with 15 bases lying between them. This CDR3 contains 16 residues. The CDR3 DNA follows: TGCGCCAGCAGCGCCCTTATGGGCCTTAGCACAGATACGCAGTATTTT. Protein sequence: CASSALMGLSTDTQYF.

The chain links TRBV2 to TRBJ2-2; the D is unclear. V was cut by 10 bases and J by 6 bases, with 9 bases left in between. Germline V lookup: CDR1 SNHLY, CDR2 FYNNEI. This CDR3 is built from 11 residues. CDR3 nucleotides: TGTGCCACCGGGTCTGCCGGGGAGCTGTTTTTT. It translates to CATGSAGELFF.

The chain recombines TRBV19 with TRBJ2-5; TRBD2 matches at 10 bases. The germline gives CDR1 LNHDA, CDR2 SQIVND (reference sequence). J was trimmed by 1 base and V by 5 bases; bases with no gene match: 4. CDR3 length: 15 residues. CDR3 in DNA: TGTGCCAGTAGTTTGACTAGCGGGCGCCAAGAGACCCAGTACTTC. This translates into CASSLTSGRQETQYF.

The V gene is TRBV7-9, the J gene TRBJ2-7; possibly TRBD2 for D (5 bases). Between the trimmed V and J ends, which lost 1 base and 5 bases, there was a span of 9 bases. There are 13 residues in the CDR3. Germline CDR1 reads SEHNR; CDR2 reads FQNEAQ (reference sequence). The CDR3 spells CASSLGGIDEQYF. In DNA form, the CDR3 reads TGTGCCAGCAGCTTAGGAGGGATCGACGAGCAGTACTTC.